Sequencing of this TCR beta chain was carried out in a study of CD8+CD57+ T cells in acquired aplastic anemia. Background on the study: CD4+ and CD8+ cells, once sorted, gave DNA averaging roughly 3 ug.

Patients selected for sequencing had displayed CD8+CD57+ cell expansion by flow cytometry. Every one of the patients had aplastic anemia (severe, acquired). At blood sampling, none of the patients had yet received therapy. According to the study, genomic DNA was the template for TCR beta VDJ and CDR3 profiling. TCRdb recomputed calls from the reads with MiXCR, one row per CDR3 protein. This sample has roughly 200,000 distinct CDR3 sequences, with roughly 60% found just once. Overall study findings and caveats: Patients and controls were found to share fewer than 35 CD8+ CDR3 sequences.

To note about this clonotype: Its cognate antigen is unknown.

Sequencing used sorted CD4+, CD8+, or CD8+CD57+ T cells (not recorded which) from PBMCs. This receptor was taken from a human donor with aplastic anemia.

CDR3 sequence (DNA): TGTGCCACCAGCAGAGACAGGCTAAACCACGAGCAGTACTTC. Its translation: CATSRDRLNHEQYF. The chain couples TRBV15 to TRBJ2-7; D remains unclear. The CDR3 sequence is 14 residues long. Germline V gene sequence: CDR1 LNHNV, CDR2 YYDKDF (reference sequence). V was trimmed by 0 bases and J by 5 bases, leaving 11 bases between them.